This TCR beta chain was obtained from a study of breast tumors, draining lymph nodes, adjacent tissues. Samples came from axillary lymph nodes draining the breast cancer. This clonotype came up many times. What it binds is not known. Each CDR3 protein gets one entry after TCRdb re-called the multiplex PCR reads with MiXCR. The sample contains 100,000 to 150,000 distinct CDR3 sequences, about a fifth of which appear only once. Study outcomes and limitations: Tumor T cell lymph node origin was a supported hypothesis, not proven.

Germline V gene sequence: CDR1 SGHRS, CDR2 YFSETQ. Trimming pared 0 bases from V and 6 bases from J, leaving 4 bases between. The CDR3 spans 11 residues. V is TRBV5-1 and J is TRBJ2-7, with D uncertain. The sequencing sample was made of axillary lymph node tissue. The origin of this receptor is a female donor with breast cancer. Some clones in this sample may be carry-over from other donors' samples. CDR3: CASSLEVEQYF. DNA for the CDR3: TGCGCCAGCAGCTTGGAGGTCGAGCAGTACTTC.